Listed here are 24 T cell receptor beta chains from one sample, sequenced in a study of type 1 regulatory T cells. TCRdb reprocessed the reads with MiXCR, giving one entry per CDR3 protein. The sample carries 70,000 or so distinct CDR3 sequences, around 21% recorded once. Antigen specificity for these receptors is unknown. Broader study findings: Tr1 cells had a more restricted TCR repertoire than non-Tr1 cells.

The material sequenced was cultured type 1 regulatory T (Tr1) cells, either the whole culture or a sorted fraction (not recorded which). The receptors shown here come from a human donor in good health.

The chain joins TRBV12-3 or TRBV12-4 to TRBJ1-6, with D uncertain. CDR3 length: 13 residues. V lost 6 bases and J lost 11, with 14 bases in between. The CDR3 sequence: CASSLRRYPPLHF. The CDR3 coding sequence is TGTGCCAGCAGCTTACGGAGGTATCCACCCCTCCACTTT.

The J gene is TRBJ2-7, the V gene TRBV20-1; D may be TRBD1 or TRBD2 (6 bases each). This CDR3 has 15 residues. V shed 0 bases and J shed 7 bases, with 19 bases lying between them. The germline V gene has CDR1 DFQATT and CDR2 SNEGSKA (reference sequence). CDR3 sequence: CSARDRRGISREQYF. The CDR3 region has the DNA TGCAGTGCTAGAGATAGGAGGGGGATCTCTCGAGAGCAGTACTTC.

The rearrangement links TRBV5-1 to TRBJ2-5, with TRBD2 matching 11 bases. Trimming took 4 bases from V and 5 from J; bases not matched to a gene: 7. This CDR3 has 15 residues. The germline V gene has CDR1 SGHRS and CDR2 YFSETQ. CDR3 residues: CASSGVAGGLETQYF. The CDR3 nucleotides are TGCGCCAGCAGCGGAGTAGCGGGAGGGCTGGAGACCCAGTACTTC.

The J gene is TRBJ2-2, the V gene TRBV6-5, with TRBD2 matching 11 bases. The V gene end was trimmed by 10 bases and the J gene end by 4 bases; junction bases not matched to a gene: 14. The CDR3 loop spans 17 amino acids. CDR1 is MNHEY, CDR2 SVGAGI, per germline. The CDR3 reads CATLQGTSGARTGELFF. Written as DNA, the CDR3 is TGTGCCACCCTGCAAGGGACTAGCGGAGCTCGCACCGGGGAGCTGTTTTTT.

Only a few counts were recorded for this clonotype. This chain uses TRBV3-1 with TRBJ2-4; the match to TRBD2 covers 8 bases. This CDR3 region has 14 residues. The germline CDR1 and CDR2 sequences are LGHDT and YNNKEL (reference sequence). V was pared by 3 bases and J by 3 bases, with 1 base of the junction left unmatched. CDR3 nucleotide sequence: TGTGCCAGCAGCCAGGCGGGAGGCAAAAACATTCAGTACTTC. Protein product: CASSQAGGKNIQYF. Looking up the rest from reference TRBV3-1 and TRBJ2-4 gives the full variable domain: DTAVSQTPKYLVTQMGNDKSIKCEQNLGHDTMYWYKQDSKKFLKIMFSYNNKELIINETVPNRFSPKSPDKAHLNLHINSLELGDSAVYFCASSQAGGKNIQYFGAGTRLSVL.

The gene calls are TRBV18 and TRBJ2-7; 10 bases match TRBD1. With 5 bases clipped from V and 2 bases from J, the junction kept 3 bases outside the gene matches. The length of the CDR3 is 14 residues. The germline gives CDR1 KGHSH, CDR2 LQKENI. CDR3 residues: CASSAGTGAYEQYF. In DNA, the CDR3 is TGTGCCAGCTCAGCCGGGACAGGGGCCTACGAGCAGTACTTC. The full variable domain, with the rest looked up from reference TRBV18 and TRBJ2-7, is NAGVMQNPRHLVRRRGQEARLRCSPMKGHSHVYWYRQLPEEGLKFMVYLQKENIIDESGMPKERFSAEFPKEGPSILRIQQVVRGDSAAYFCASSAGTGAYEQYFGPGTRLTVT.

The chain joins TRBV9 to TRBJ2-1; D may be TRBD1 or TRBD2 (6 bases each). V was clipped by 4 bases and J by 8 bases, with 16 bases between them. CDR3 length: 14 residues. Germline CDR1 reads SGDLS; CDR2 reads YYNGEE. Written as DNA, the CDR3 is TGTGCCAGCAGCTCCCGGGGGCCATTCGATGAGCAGTTCTTC. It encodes CASSSRGPFDEQFF.

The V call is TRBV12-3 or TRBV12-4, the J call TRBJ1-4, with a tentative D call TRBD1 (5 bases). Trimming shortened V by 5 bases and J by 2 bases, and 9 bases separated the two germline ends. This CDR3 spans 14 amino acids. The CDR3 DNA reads TGTGCCAGCAGTGTAAGACAGACTAATGAAAAACTGTTTTTT. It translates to CASSVRQTNEKLFF.

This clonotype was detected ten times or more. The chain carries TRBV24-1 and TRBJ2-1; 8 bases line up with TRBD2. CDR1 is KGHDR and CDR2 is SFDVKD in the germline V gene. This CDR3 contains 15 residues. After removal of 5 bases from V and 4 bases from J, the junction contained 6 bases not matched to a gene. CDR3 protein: CATSATGLGYNEQFF. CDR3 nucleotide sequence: TGTGCCACCAGTGCTACGGGACTAGGATACAATGAGCAGTTCTTC.

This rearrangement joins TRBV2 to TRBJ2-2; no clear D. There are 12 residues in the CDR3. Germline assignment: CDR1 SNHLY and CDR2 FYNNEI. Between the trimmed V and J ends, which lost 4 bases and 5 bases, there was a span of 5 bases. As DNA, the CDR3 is TGTGCCAGCAGTGGACATACCGGGGAGCTGTTTTTT. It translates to CASSGHTGELFF.

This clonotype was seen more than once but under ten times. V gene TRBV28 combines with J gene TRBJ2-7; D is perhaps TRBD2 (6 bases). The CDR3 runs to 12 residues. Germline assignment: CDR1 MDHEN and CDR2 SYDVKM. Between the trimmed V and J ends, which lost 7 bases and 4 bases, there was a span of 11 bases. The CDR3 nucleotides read TGTGCCAGCAAGGAGGGACCTTACGAGCAGTACTTC. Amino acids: CASKEGPYEQYF.

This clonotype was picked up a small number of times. The chain's CDR3 is CASSPQEATNQPQHF. The CDR3 DNA is TGTGCCAGCTCACCACAGGAAGCTACCAATCAGCCCCAGCATTTT. This rearrangement joins TRBV18 to TRBJ1-5; D ambiguous. The CDR3 loop spans 15 amino acids. CDR1 is KGHSH, CDR2 LQKENI, per germline. Between the trimmed V and J ends, which lost 1 base and 3 bases, there was a span of 10 bases.

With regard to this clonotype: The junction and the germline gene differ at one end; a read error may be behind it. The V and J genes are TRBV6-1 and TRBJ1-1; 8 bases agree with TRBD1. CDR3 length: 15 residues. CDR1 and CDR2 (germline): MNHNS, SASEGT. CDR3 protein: CASSDQGAMNTEASF. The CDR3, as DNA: TGTGCCAGCAGTGATCAGGGGGCCATGAACACTGAAGCTTCCTTT.

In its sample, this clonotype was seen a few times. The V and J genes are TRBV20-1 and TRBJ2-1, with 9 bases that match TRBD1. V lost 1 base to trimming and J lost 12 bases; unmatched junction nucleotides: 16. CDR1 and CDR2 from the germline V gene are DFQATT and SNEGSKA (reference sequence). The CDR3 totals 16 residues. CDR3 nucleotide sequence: TGCAGTGCTAGAGGAGGACAGGGGATAAAATATTATGGGCAGTTCTTC. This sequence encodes CSARGGQGIKYYGQFF.

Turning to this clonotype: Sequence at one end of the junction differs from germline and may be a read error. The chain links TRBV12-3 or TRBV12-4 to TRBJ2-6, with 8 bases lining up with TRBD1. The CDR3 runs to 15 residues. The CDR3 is CASTSGGSGANVLTF. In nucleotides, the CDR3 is TGTGCCAGCACGTCAGGGGGCTCTGGGGCCAACGTCCTGACTTTT.

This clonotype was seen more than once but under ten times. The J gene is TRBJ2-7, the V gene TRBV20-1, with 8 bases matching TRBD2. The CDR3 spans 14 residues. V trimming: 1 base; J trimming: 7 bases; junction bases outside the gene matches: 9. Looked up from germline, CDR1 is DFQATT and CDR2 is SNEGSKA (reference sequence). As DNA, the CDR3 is TGCAGTGCTAGAGTGGGAGCGGGGGCCGGGGAGCAGTACTTC. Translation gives CSARVGAGAGEQYF.

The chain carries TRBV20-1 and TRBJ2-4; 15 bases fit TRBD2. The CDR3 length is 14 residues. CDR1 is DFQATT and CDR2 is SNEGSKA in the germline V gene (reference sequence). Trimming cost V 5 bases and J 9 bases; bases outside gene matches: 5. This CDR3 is CSAQPGLAGGIQYF. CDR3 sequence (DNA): TGCAGTGCTCAACCGGGACTAGCGGGAGGCATTCAGTACTTC.

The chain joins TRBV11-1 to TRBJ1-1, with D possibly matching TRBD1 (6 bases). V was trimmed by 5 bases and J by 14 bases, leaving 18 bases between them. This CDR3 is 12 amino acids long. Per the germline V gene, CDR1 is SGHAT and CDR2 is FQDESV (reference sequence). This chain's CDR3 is CASSLRGWEVFF. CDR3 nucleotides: TGTGCCAGCAGCCTCAGGGGATGGGAAGTCTTCTTT.

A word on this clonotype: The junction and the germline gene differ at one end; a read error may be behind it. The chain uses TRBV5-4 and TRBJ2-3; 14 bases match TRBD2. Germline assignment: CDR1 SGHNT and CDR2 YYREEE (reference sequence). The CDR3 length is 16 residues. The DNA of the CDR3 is TGTGCCAGCAGGTTGGGACTAGCGGGAGTCTCAGATACGCAGTATTTT. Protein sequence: CASRLGLAGVSDTQYF.

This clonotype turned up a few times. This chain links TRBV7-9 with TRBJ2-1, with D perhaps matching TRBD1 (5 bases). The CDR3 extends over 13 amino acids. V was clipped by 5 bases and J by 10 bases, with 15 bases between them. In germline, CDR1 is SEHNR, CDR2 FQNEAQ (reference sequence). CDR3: CASSPTVTGEQFF. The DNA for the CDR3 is TGTGCCAGCAGCCCGACAGTTACCGGGGAGCAGTTCTTC.

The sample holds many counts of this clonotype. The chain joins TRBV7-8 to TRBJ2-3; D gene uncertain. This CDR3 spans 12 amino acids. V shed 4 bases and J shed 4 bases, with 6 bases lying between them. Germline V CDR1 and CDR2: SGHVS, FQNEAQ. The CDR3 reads CASSSRPDTQYF. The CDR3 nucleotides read TGTGCCAGCAGCTCCCGACCAGATACGCAGTATTTT.

The CDR3 coding sequence is TGCGCCAGCAACGGACTAGGGGCCTACGAGCAGTACTTC. Amino acids: CASNGLGAYEQYF. The chain links TRBV5-1 to TRBJ2-7; 7 bases map to TRBD2. There are 13 residues in the CDR3. The V gene's germline CDR1 is SGHRS and CDR2 YFSETQ. V was pared by 6 bases and J by 2 bases, with 5 bases of the junction left unmatched.

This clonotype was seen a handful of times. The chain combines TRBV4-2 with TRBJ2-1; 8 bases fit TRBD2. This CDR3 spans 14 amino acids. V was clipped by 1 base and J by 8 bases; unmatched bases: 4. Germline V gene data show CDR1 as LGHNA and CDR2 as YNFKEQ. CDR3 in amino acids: CASSQVQTSDEQFF. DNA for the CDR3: TGTGCCAGCAGCCAAGTCCAGACTAGCGATGAGCAGTTCTTC.

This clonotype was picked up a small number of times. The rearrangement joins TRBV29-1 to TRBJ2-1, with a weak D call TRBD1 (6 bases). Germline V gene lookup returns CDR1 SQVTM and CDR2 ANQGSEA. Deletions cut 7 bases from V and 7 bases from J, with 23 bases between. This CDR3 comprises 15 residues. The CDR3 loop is CSGLAGVIALNEQFF. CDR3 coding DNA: TGCAGCGGACTGGCAGGGGTGATTGCCCTGAATGAGCAGTTCTTC.